This record concerns one T cell receptor (beta chain) sequence. The sample belongs to a study of blood T cell repertoires in COVID-19. Study-level background: Some COVID-19 samples were acute and others convalescent; all came from the United States, Italy and Spain. T cells, B-cell-depleted T cells, or PBMCs provided the cDNA or gDNA that served as material.

In the original processing: Amplifying reference gene primers gave estimates of nucleated cell counts. Data came from immunoSEQ multiplex PCR; TCRdb stores just in-frame clones and leaves some out. V, J and clone size are those of that table, while D and trimming were read from the DNA. The sample has 40,000 to 55,000 clones, 65% to 85% seen once. Germline CDR1 and CDR2: ENHRY and SYGVKD. Trimming pared 5 bases from V and 7 bases from J, leaving 12 bases between. This CDR3 is built from 14 residues. The V gene is TRBV10-3, the J gene TRBJ1-6; no definite D call. The receptor's source is a man aged 40-55 years with acute or convalescent COVID-19. The sample comprised peripheral blood. Written as DNA, the CDR3 is TGTGCCATCAGTACGGGAGGCGGGAATTCACCCCTCCACTTT. It is translated as CAISTGGGNSPLHF.